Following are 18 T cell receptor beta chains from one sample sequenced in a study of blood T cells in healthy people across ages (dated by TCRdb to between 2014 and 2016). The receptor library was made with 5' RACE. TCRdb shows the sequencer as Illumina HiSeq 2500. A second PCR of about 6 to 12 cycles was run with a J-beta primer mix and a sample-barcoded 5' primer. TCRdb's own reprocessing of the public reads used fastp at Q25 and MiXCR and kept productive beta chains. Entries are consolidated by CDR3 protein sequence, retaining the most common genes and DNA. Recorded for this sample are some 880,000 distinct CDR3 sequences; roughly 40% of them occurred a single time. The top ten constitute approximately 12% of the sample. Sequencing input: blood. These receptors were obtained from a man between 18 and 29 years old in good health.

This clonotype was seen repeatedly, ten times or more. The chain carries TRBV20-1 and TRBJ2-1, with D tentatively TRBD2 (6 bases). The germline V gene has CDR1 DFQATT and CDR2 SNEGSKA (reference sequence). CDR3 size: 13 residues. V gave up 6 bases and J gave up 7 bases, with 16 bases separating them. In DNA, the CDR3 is TGCAGTGCCCGGCTCCTAGGAGGGAATGAGCAGTTCTTC. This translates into CSARLLGGNEQFF.

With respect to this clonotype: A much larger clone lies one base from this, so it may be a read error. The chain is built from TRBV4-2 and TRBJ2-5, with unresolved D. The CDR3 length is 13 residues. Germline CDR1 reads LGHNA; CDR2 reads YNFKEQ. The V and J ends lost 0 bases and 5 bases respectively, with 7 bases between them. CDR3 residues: CASSQEARETQYF. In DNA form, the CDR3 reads TGTGCCAGCAGCCAAGAGGCCCGGGAGACCCAGTACTTC.

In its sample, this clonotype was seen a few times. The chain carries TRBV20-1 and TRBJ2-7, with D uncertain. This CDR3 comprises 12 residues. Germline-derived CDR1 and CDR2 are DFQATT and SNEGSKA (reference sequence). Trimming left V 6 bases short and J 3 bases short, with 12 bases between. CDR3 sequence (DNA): TGCAGTGCGCTAACAGTGAGCTACGAGCAGTACTTC. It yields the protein CSALTVSYEQYF.

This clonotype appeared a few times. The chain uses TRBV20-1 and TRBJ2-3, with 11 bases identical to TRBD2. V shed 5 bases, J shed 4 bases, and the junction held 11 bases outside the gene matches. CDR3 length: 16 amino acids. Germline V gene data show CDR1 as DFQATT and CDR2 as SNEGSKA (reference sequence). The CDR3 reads CSADGLAGGRSDTQYF. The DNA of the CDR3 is TGCAGTGCTGATGGACTAGCGGGTGGCCGCTCAGATACGCAGTATTTT.

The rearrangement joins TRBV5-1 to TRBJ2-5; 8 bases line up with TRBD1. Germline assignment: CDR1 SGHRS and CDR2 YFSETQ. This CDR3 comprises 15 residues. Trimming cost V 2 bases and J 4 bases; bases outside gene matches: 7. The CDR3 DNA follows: TGCGCCAGCAGCTTAGCAGGGGGCAGTTTAGAGACCCAGTACTTC. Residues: CASSLAGGSLETQYF.

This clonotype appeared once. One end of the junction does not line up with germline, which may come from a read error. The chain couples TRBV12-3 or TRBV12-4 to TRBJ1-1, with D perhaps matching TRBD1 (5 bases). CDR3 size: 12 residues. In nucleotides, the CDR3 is TGTGCCAGCAGCCGGGGGGGTACTGAAGATTTCTTT. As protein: CASSRGGTEDFF.

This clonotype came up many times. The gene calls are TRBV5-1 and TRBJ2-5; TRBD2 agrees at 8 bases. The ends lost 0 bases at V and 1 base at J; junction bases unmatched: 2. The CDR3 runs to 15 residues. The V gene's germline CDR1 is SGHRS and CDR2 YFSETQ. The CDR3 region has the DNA TGCGCCAGCAGCTTGGATAGCGGGGTCCAAGAGACCCAGTACTTC. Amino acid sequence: CASSLDSGVQETQYF. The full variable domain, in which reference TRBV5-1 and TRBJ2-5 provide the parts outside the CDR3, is KAGVTQTPRYLIKTRGQQVTLSCSPISGHRSVSWYQQTPGQGLQFLFEYFSETQRNKGNFPGRFSGRQFSNSRSEMNVSTLELGDSALYLCASSLDSGVQETQYFGPGTRLLVL.

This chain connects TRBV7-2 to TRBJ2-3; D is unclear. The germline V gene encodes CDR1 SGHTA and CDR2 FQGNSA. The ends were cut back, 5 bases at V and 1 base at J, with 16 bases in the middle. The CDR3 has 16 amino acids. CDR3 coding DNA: TGTGCCAGCAGCCCCCAATTGGCGAGCGGCACAGATACGCAGTATTTT. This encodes CASSPQLASGTDTQYF.

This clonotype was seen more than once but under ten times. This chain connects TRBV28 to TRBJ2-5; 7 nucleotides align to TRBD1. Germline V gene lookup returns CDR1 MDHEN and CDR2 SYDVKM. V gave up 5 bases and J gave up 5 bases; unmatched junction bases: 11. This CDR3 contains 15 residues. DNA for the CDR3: TGTGCCAGCAGTCCCACAGGGGCAGTTTCGGAGACCCAGTACTTC. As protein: CASSPTGAVSETQYF. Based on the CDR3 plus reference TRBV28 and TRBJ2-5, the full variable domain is DVKVTQSSRYLVKRTGEKVFLECVQDMDHENMFWYRQDPGLGLRLIYFSYDVKMKEKGDIPEGYSVSREKKERFSLILESASTNQTSMYLCASSPTGAVSETQYFGPGTRLLVL.

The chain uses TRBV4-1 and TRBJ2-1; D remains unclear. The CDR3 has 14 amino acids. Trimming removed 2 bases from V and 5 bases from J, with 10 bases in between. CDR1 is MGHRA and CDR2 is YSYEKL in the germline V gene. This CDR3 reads CASSQPTRNNEQFF. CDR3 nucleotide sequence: TGCGCCAGCAGCCAACCGACCAGAAACAATGAGCAGTTCTTC.

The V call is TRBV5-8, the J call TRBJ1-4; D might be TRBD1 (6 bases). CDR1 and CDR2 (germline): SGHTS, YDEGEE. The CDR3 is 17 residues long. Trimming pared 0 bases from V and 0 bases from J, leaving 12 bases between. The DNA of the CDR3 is TGTGCCAGCAGCTTGGACGGGACACCGGCAACTAATGAAAAACTGTTTTTT. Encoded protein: CASSLDGTPATNEKLFF.

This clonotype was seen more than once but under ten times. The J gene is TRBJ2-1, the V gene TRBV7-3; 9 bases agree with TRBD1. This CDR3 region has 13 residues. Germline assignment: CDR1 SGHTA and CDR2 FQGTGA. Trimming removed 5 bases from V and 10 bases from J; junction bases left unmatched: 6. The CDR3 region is CASSAGQGDEQFF. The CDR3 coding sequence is TGTGCCAGCAGCGCGGGACAGGGCGACGAGCAGTTCTTC.

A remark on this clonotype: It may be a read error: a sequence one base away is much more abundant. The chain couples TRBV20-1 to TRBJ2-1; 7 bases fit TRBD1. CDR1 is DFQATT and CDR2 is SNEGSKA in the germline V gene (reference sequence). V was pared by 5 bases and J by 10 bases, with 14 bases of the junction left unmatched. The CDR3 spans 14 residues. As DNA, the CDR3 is TGCAGTGCTGTTGACAGGGATACCTTCTACGAGCAGTTCTTC. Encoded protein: CSAVDRDTFYEQFF.

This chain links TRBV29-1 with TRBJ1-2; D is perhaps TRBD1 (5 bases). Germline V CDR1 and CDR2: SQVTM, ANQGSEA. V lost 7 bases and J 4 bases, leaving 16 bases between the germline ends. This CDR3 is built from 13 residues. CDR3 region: CSAIVRGSYGYTF. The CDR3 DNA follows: TGCAGCGCTATTGTAAGGGGCTCCTATGGCTACACCTTC.

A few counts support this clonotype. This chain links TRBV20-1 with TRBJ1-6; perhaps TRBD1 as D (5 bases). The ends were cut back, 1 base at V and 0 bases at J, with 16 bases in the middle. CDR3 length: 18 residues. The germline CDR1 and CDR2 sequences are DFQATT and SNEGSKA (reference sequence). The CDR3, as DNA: TGCAGTGCTAGAGTTGTGGCAGGGAAAAGCTCCTATAATTCACCCCTCCACTTT. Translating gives CSARVVAGKSSYNSPLHF.

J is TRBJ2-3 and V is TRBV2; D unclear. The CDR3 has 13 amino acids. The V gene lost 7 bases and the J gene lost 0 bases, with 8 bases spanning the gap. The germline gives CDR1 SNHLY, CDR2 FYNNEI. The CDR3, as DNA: TGTGCCAGCAACGCGGTTAGCACAGATACGCAGTATTTT. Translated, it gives CASNAVSTDTQYF.

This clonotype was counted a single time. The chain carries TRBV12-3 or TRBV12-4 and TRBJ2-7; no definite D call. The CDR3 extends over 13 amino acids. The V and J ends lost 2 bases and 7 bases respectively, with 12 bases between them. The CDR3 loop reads CASSLRQHNEQYF. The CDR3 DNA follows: TGTGCCAGCAGTTTACGGCAGCACAATGAGCAGTACTTC.

In nucleotides, the CDR3 is TGTGCCAGCTCAGGGACAGGGGGGACCGGGGAGCTGTTTTTT. As protein: CASSGTGGTGELFF. The chain carries TRBV12-3 or TRBV12-4 and TRBJ2-2, with TRBD1 matching 11 bases. Trimming cost V 8 bases and J 5 bases; bases outside gene matches: 4. This CDR3 comprises 14 residues.